These 17 T cell receptor beta chains originate from one sample sequenced in a study of control samples from healthy donors and cancer patients. Method: immunoSEQ multiplex PCR; TCRdb's copy keeps in-frame clones and lacks some. The data contain 100,000 to 150,000 clones, roughly 87% of them singletons. What was sequenced was blood. These receptors all stem from a man in his late teens or twenties in good health.

This chain links TRBV9 with TRBJ1-1; D is possibly TRBD1 (6 bases). Germline CDR1 reads SGDLS; CDR2 reads YYNGEE. Trimming left V 0 bases short and J 0 bases short, with 12 bases between. The CDR3 runs 16 residues. CDR3 sequence: CASSVGQGQVNTEAFF. The CDR3 bases are TGTGCCAGCAGCGTAGGTCAGGGGCAAGTGAACACTGAAGCTTTCTTT.

As for this clone: This may be a read error: a much more frequent sequence differs by one nucleotide. This chain links TRBV2 with TRBJ1-5, with D possibly TRBD1 on 5 matching bases. The CDR3 extends over 15 amino acids. Per the germline V gene, CDR1 is SNHLY and CDR2 is FYNNEI. CDR3 loop: CVSKDQEGSNQPQHF. The CDR3 nucleotides are TGTGTCAGCAAGGACCAAGAGGGGAGCAATCAGCCCCAGCATTTT.

This clone was seen a single time. The chain couples TRBV5-1 to TRBJ1-1; D might be TRBD1 (5 bases). Germline loops: CDR1 SGHRS, CDR2 YFSETQ. V lost 0 bases and J 0 bases, leaving 15 bases between the germline ends. The CDR3 is made up of 17 amino acids. CDR3 amino acids: CASSLALAGNMNTEAFF. CDR3 DNA: TGCGCCAGCAGCTTGGCCTTGGCAGGGAACATGAACACTGAAGCTTTCTTT. The full variable domain, in which reference TRBV5-1 and TRBJ1-1 provide the parts outside the CDR3, is KAGVTQTPRYLIKTRGQQVTLSCSPISGHRSVSWYQQTPGQGLQFLFEYFSETQRNKGNFPGRFSGRQFSNSRSEMNVSTLELGDSALYLCASSLALAGNMNTEAFFGQGTRLTVV.

V usage is TRBV10-3 and J usage is TRBJ2-1, with D possibly matching TRBD1 (5 bases). Germline V gene sequence: CDR1 ENHRY, CDR2 SYGVKD. V lost 0 bases and J 15 bases, leaving 12 bases between the germline ends. The CDR3 sequence is 12 residues long. CDR3 region: CAISESRQGLFF. Written as DNA, the CDR3 is TGTGCCATCAGTGAGTCGCGGCAGGGTCTGTTCTTC.

The chain has TRBV18 and TRBJ2-3, with D unclear. The germline V gene has CDR1 KGHSH and CDR2 LQKENI. V lost 6 bases to trimming and J lost 5 bases, with 15 bases between them. This CDR3 contains 14 residues. Here the CDR3 reads CASSLSRLEDTQYF. The CDR3 DNA is TGTGCCAGCTCGCTATCAAGGTTGGAAGATACGCAGTATTTT.

J is TRBJ1-6 and V is TRBV2; 7 bases are a match to TRBD1. This CDR3 has 13 amino acids. Germline assignment: CDR1 SNHLY and CDR2 FYNNEI. J gave up 10 bases and V 7 bases, and 7 bases lay outside the gene matches. In DNA form, the CDR3 reads TGTGCCAGCACTACAGGGGTAGGGTCACCCCTCCACTTT. It specifies CASTTGVGSPLHF. Based on the CDR3 plus reference TRBV2 and TRBJ1-6, the full variable domain is EPEVTQTPSHQVTQMGQEVILRCVPISNHLYFYWYRQILGQKVEFLVSFYNNEISEKSEIFDDQFSVERPDGSNFTLKIRSTKLEDSAMYFCASTTGVGSPLHFGNGTRLTVT.

The chain carries TRBV29-1 and TRBJ1-1; D ambiguous. The V and J ends lost 8 bases and 1 base respectively, with 14 bases between them. In germline, CDR1 is SQVTM, CDR2 ANQGSEA. The CDR3 sequence is 13 residues long. CDR3 DNA sequence: TGCAGCTCCCTATCCGGGGAGAACACTGAAGCTTTCTTT. Protein product: CSSLSGENTEAFF. The full variable domain, rest sourced from reference TRBV29-1 and TRBJ1-1, is SAVISQKPSRDICQRGTSLTIQCQVDSQVTMMFWYRQQPGQSLTLIATANQGSEATYESGFVIDKFPISRPNLTFSTLTVSNMSPEDSSIYLCSSLSGENTEAFFGQGTRLTVV.

This chain connects TRBV6-2 or TRBV6-3 to TRBJ2-2; weak D call: TRBD1 (5 bases). CDR1 and CDR2 (germline): MNHEY, SVGEGT. Deletions cut 5 bases from V and 0 bases from J, with 10 bases between. The CDR3 contains 15 residues. Here the CDR3 reads CASSPRTPNTGELFF. CDR3 DNA: TGTGCCAGCAGTCCCCGGACACCGAACACCGGGGAGCTGTTTTTT.

The chain carries TRBV23-1 and TRBJ1-2; D is undetermined. TRBV23-1 is recorded as an ORF, its role being uncertain. Trimming took 3 bases from V and 6 from J, leaving 11 bases between them. The length of the CDR3 is 13 residues. CDR3 in DNA: TGCGCCAGCAGTCAGCGGCAGGACCATGGCTACACCTTC. As protein: CASSQRQDHGYTF.

This clone was counted a single time. The chain uses TRBV18 and TRBJ2-1; D gene ambiguous. Trimming left V 5 bases short and J 5 bases short, with 13 bases between. CDR1 is KGHSH, CDR2 LQKENI, per germline. This CDR3 is 14 amino acids long. The CDR3 DNA sequence: TGTGCCAGCTCAAGTACCTTGGATAACAATGAGCAGTTCTTC. Amino acid sequence: CASSSTLDNNEQFF.

This chain connects TRBV25-1 to TRBJ2-7; 8 bases match TRBD1. The length of the CDR3 is 14 residues. V shed 1 base, J shed 5 bases, and the junction held 4 bases outside the gene matches. From germline, CDR1 is MGHDK and CDR2 SYGVNS. For the CDR3, the DNA is TGTGCCAGCAGTGAATCGGACAGGGTCCACGAGCAGTACTTC. Its translation is CASSESDRVHEQYF.

V is TRBV6-6 and J is TRBJ1-4; D uncertain. From germline, CDR1 is MNHNY and CDR2 SVGAGI (reference sequence). The CDR3 consists of 12 residues. V lost 6 bases to trimming and J lost 6 bases, with 8 bases between them. The CDR3 region is CASSPNHEKLFF. In nucleotides, the CDR3 is TGTGCCAGCAGCCCGAATCATGAAAAACTGTTTTTT.

The rearrangement joins TRBV4-3 to TRBJ2-7; D is tentatively TRBD1 or TRBD2 (5 bases each). The CDR3 has 16 amino acids. V lost 3 bases to trimming and J lost 3 bases, with 18 bases between them. CDR1 and CDR2 (germline): LGHNA, YSLEER. In DNA form, the CDR3 reads TGCGCCAGCAGCCAGGCCGGGACGCGCCTTCACTACGAGCAGTACTTC. It yields the protein CASSQAGTRLHYEQYF.

This clone has just a few counts. For the CDR3, the DNA is TGTGCCAGCAGCCAAGAAGGGGACTACCACACCTTC. It is translated as CASSQEGDYHTF. The chain combines TRBV14 with TRBJ1-2, with D possibly being TRBD1 (5 bases). CDR1 SGHDN and CDR2 FVKESK come from the germline V gene. The CDR3 runs 12 residues. With 0 bases removed from V and 12 bases from J, the gap between germline ends came to 11 bases.

V and J are TRBV9 and TRBJ2-2; D perhaps matches TRBD2 (6 bases). Germline V gene sequence: CDR1 SGDLS, CDR2 YYNGEE. CDR3 size: 17 residues. The germline V and J ends were trimmed by 0 bases and 2 bases, with 14 bases remaining between them. The CDR3 sequence is CASSVARGTPNTGELFF. As DNA, the CDR3 is TGTGCCAGCAGCGTAGCGCGCGGGACTCCTAACACCGGGGAGCTGTTTTTT.

V gene TRBV7-8 combines with J gene TRBJ2-1, with TRBD2 as a possible D gene (6 bases). Germline V gives CDR1 SGHVS, CDR2 FQNEAQ. Trimming left V 1 base short and J 4 bases short, with 14 bases between. CDR3 length: 16 residues. CDR3 in amino acids: CASSLEVVGLYNEQFF. In DNA form, the CDR3 reads TGTGCCAGCAGCTTAGAAGTCGTGGGACTTTACAATGAGCAGTTCTTC. Complete variable domain (other parts from reference TRBV7-8 and TRBJ2-1): GAGVSQSPRYKVAKRGQDVALRCDPISGHVSLFWYQQALGQGPEFLTYFQNEAQLDKSGLPSDRFFAERPEGSVSTLKIQRTQQEDSAVYLCASSLEVVGLYNEQFFGPGTRLTVL.

This clone was recorded once. This sequence joins TRBV6-5 and TRBJ2-3; unclear D gene. Per the germline V gene, CDR1 is MNHEY and CDR2 is SVGAGI. This CDR3 has 13 residues. Trimming cost V 7 bases and J 3 bases, with 11 bases left between them. The chain's CDR3 is CASNGIVTDTQYF. The CDR3, as DNA: TGTGCCAGCAATGGGATTGTGACAGATACGCAGTATTTT.